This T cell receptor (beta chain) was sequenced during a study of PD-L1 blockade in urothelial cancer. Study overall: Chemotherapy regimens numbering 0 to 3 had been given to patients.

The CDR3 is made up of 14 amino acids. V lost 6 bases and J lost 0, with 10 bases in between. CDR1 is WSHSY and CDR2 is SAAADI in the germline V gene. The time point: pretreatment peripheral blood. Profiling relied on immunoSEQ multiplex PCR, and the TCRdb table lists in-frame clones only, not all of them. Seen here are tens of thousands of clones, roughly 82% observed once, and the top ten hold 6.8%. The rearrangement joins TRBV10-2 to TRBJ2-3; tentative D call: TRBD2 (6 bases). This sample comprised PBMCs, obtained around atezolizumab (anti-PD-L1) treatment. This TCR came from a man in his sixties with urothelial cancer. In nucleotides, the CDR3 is TGCGCCAGCAGGGCCACTAGCAGCACAGATACGCAGTATTTT. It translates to CASRATSSTDTQYF.